This T cell receptor beta chain was identified in a study of blood T cells in healthy people across ages. Using a J-beta primer mix together with a sample-barcoded 5' primer, a second PCR was run for roughly 7 to 12 cycles. TCRdb independently ran MiXCR on the 5' RACE reads; one entry per CDR3 protein. The table includes more than 900,000 distinct CDR3 sequences, 25% to 35% detected once. The study recruited healthy Caucasian donors from Russia who were aged about 6 to 95. Extracted total RNA amounted to at least 5.5 micrograms for each sample. With regard to this clonotype: At one of its ends the junction is not consistent with the germline gene, which may arise from a read error.

These records were also assigned to another study, of T cells of mothers and their children. In that study: Thymic selection molds TCR recombination output in a comparable way in related and unrelated pairs.

Sequenced: blood. The sequence was obtained from a woman in her thirties or forties in good health.

In DNA, the CDR3 is TGTGCCAGCAGCCAAGATCGGGGCTCTGGGGCCAACGGCCTGACTTTC. Its protein is CASSQDRGSGANGLTF. This chain uses TRBV4-2 with TRBJ2-6; D is possibly TRBD1 or TRBD2 (5 bases each). Germline CDR1 reads LGHNA; CDR2 reads YNFKEQ. The length of the CDR3 is 16 residues.